These 29 T cell receptor beta chains were sequenced from one sample in a study of T-cell memory formation after mild COVID-19. TCRdb analysed the 5' RACE reads with MiXCR anew, one entry per CDR3 protein. The sample yields 250,000 to 350,000 distinct CDR3 sequences, roughly 15% seen once. Input material: PBMCs or a T cell subset sorted from them (not recorded which). Receptors originate from a man aged 18 to 29 who had mild COVID-19 (a few samples of this study predate the infection). Cell type and time point are not known.

This clonotype was observed a few times. The V call is TRBV5-5, the J call TRBJ2-4; TRBD2 matches at 8 bases. The CDR3 contains 16 residues. The V gene's germline CDR1 is SGHKS and CDR2 YYEKEE (reference sequence). The J segment lost 8 bases and the V segment lost 0 bases, leaving 10 bases of the junction unmatched. CDR3 sequence (DNA): TGTGCCAGCAGCTTGGGGGCGGGGGGTCCCCTGGACATTCAGTACTTC. Amino acid sequence: CASSLGAGGPLDIQYF.

The CDR3 here is CAIKPDTAGGRREAFF. The DNA for the CDR3 is TGTGCCATCAAACCAGACACCGCAGGGGGAAGGCGTGAAGCTTTCTTT. The chain has TRBV10-3 and TRBJ1-1, with 7 bases matching TRBD1. This CDR3 contains 16 residues. CDR1 is ENHRY and CDR2 is SYGVKD in the germline V gene. V shed 7 bases and J 7 bases; nucleotides not matched to a gene: 18.

A few counts support this clonotype. The chain recombines TRBV20-1 with TRBJ1-1; D is ambiguous. This CDR3 comprises 12 residues. The germline V and J ends were trimmed by 6 bases and 5 bases, with 13 bases remaining between them. Germline values: CDR1 DFQATT, CDR2 SNEGSKA (reference sequence). CDR3 amino acids: CSALKGGTEAFF. CDR3 DNA sequence: TGCAGTGCGCTGAAAGGAGGAACTGAAGCTTTCTTT.

V usage is TRBV4-1 and J usage is TRBJ2-3; the match to TRBD2 covers 13 bases. V dropped 6 bases and J dropped 9; count of bases not matched to a gene: 12. Germline V gene sequence: CDR1 MGHRA, CDR2 YSYEKL. The CDR3 covers 16 residues. CDR3 sequence: CASSPGLAGDGRTQYF. CDR3 nucleotide sequence: TGCGCCAGCAGTCCCGGACTAGCGGGGGACGGTAGAACGCAGTATTTT.

The chain uses TRBV20-1 and TRBJ1-2, with unresolved D. V lost 5 bases and J lost 7, with 23 bases in between. The CDR3 covers 15 residues. The germline V gene has CDR1 DFQATT and CDR2 SNEGSKA (reference sequence). The CDR3 nucleotides read TGCAGTGCTCCTAGATTCATCCGGGCCGCCCTTGGCTACACCTTC. Residues: CSAPRFIRAALGYTF.

This clonotype was seen ten or more times. The rearrangement joins TRBV15 to TRBJ2-7, with 7 bases aligning to TRBD1. The CDR3 is made up of 12 amino acids. Germline trimming cut 2 bases from V and 6 bases from J; bases unmatched to any gene: 1. Germline V gene sequence: CDR1 LNHNV, CDR2 YYDKDF (reference sequence). The CDR3: CATSRNRGEQYF. In DNA, the CDR3 is TGTGCCACCAGCAGAAACAGGGGCGAGCAGTACTTC.

At least ten counts were recorded for this clonotype. The gene calls are TRBV10-1 and TRBJ2-1; 14 bases match TRBD2. Germline CDR1 and CDR2: WNHNN and SYGVQD (reference sequence). V was pared by 6 bases and J by 9 bases, with 13 bases of the junction left unmatched. CDR3 size: 17 residues. The CDR3 DNA reads as TGCGCCAGCAGCGATAACGGACTAGCGGGAGGACTTGGTGAGCAGTTCTTC. Its translation: CASSDNGLAGGLGEQFF.

The table lists this clonotype with a few counts. The rearrangement uses TRBV2 and TRBJ2-3; TRBD1 matches at 8 bases. Per germline, CDR1 SNHLY and CDR2 FYNNEI. This CDR3 has 15 amino acids. V shed 8 bases and J 7 bases; nucleotides not matched to a gene: 14. CDR3 sequence (DNA): TGTGCCAGCCGGGAAGGACAGGGAATAGGGTATACGCAGTATTTT. Its protein is CASREGQGIGYTQYF.

This rearrangement joins TRBV5-1 to TRBJ2-5, with 13 bases fitting TRBD2. The CDR3 extends over 16 amino acids. Germline V gene lookup returns CDR1 SGHRS and CDR2 YFSETQ. The J segment lost 4 bases and the V segment lost 4 bases, leaving 7 bases of the junction unmatched. In DNA, the CDR3 is TGCGCCAGCAGCCCCGGACTAGCGGGGGCGGGAGAGACCCAGTACTTC. Amino acid sequence: CASSPGLAGAGETQYF.

The chain joins TRBV6-1 to TRBJ2-4; D is unclear. Trimming removed 5 bases from V and 1 base from J, with 12 bases in between. CDR1 is MNHNS and CDR2 is SASEGT in the germline V gene. The CDR3 length is 15 residues. In nucleotides, the CDR3 is TGTGCCAGCAGTAGCCCGGCGAGGGCCAAAAACATTCAGTACTTC. The encoded protein is CASSSPARAKNIQYF.

This rearrangement joins TRBV20-1 to TRBJ1-2; 10 bases map to TRBD1. Germline assignment: CDR1 DFQATT and CDR2 SNEGSKA (reference sequence). The CDR3 totals 15 residues. V shed 6 bases and J 3 bases; nucleotides not matched to a gene: 10. The chain's CDR3 is CSAKGSGTGDYGYTF. CDR3 DNA: TGCAGTGCCAAGGGGTCGGGGACAGGGGACTATGGCTACACCTTC.

There are a few counts of this clonotype. The V gene is TRBV9, the J gene TRBJ2-1; TRBD1 or TRBD2 may be the D gene (5 bases each). This CDR3 comprises 14 residues. CDR1 is SGDLS and CDR2 is YYNGEE in the germline V gene. V lost 10 bases and J lost 9, with 23 bases in between. CDR3 nucleotide sequence: TGTGCCTCCGTCGGGGCTATCTTCCCGAGTGAGCAGTTCTTC. Its translation: CASVGAIFPSEQFF. Using reference TRBV9 and TRBJ2-1 for the parts outside the CDR3, the full variable domain is DSGVTQTPKHLITATGQRVTLRCSPRSGDLSVYWYQQSLDQGLQFLIQYYNGEERAKGNILERFSAQQFPDLHSELNLSSLELGDSALYFCASVGAIFPSEQFFGPGTRLTVL.

The CDR3 DNA reads as TGTGCCAGCAGTATTTCAGGAAACTACGAGCAGTACGTC. It encodes CASSISGNYEQYV. The V gene is TRBV28, the J gene TRBJ2-7; D gene ambiguous. The CDR3 is 13 residues long. Germline V CDR1 and CDR2: MDHEN, SYDVKM. Trimming took off 5 bases at V and 3 bases at J, with 11 bases between the two ends.

This clonotype was counted between two and nine times. V and J are TRBV15 and TRBJ1-4, with TRBD1 matching over 8 bases. The CDR3 is 14 amino acids. The J segment lost 6 bases and the V segment lost 5 bases, leaving 5 bases of the junction unmatched. Germline CDR1 is LNHNV and CDR2 is YYDKDF (reference sequence). The CDR3 DNA reads TGTGCCACCAGCTCTCGACAGGGGCATGAAAAACTGTTTTTT. Translating it yields CATSSRQGHEKLFF.

This chain links TRBV6-1 with TRBJ2-2; D is unclear. The CDR3 length is 13 residues. In germline, CDR1 is MNHNS, CDR2 SASEGT. The V and J ends lost 3 bases and 8 bases respectively, with 10 bases between them. CDR3 region: CASSEGIWGELFF. Here the CDR3 DNA reads TGTGCCAGCAGTGAGGGGATTTGGGGGGAGCTGTTTTTT.

In this sample, this clonotype turned up a few times. The V and J genes are TRBV20-1 and TRBJ1-2; D gene ambiguous. CDR1 is DFQATT, CDR2 SNEGSKA, per germline (reference sequence). CDR3 length: 11 amino acids. The V end lost 5 bases, the J end lost 2 bases, and 6 bases lay between the germline ends. CDR3 DNA: TGCAGTGCTTCGGAAAACTATGGCTACACCTTC. Protein sequence: CSASENYGYTF.

V usage is TRBV11-2 and J usage is TRBJ2-3; weak D call: TRBD1 (5 bases). This CDR3 has 15 residues. V was pared by 1 base and J by 2 bases, with 10 bases between. Looked up from germline, CDR1 is SGHAT and CDR2 is FQNNGV. CDR3 nucleotide sequence: TGTGCCAGCAGCTTAGTGGGCAGGGCCACAGATACGCAGTATTTT. Encoded protein: CASSLVGRATDTQYF.

The chain has TRBV5-5 and TRBJ2-1; D unclear. The germline CDR1 and CDR2 sequences are SGHKS and YYEKEE (reference sequence). This CDR3 is built from 15 residues. Deletions cut 3 bases from V and 3 bases from J, with 13 bases between. The CDR3 reads CASSWVQSVYNEQFF. The CDR3 DNA reads TGTGCCAGCAGCTGGGTACAGTCGGTCTACAATGAGCAGTTCTTC. Filled out from reference TRBV5-5 and TRBJ2-1, the complete variable domain reads DAGVTQSPTHLIKTRGQQVTLRCSPISGHKSVSWYQQVLGQGPQFIFQYYEKEERGRGNFPDRFSARQFPNYSSELNVNALLLGDSALYLCASSWVQSVYNEQFFGPGTRLTVL.

CDR3 protein: CASSKSTFNSNQPQHF. For the CDR3, the DNA is TGTGCCAGCAGTAAATCGACGTTTAATAGCAATCAGCCCCAGCATTTT. V and J are TRBV28 and TRBJ1-5; D uncertain. CDR1 MDHEN and CDR2 SYDVKM come from the germline V gene. The CDR3 contains 16 residues. V dropped 5 bases and J dropped 0 bases, with 14 bases sitting between them.

The chain links TRBV25-1 to TRBJ1-2, with D hard to call. CDR1 and CDR2 from the germline V gene are MGHDK and SYGVNS. V was clipped by 1 base and J by 7 bases, with 10 bases between them. The CDR3 extends over 13 amino acids. The DNA for the CDR3 is TGTGCCAGCAGTGAATTCCCGGGATCTGGCTACACCTTC. The encoded protein is CASSEFPGSGYTF.

This clonotype is a singleton in its sample. The chain links TRBV5-1 to TRBJ2-7; D call uncertain. The CDR3 length is 14 residues. V lost 1 base, J lost 0 bases, and 8 bases lay in between. CDR1 SGHRS and CDR2 YFSETQ come from the germline V gene. The CDR3 spells CASSLYGSSYEQYF. The CDR3, as DNA: TGCGCCAGCAGCTTGTATGGTAGCTCCTACGAGCAGTACTTC. Based on the CDR3 plus reference TRBV5-1 and TRBJ2-7, the full variable domain is KAGVTQTPRYLIKTRGQQVTLSCSPISGHRSVSWYQQTPGQGLQFLFEYFSETQRNKGNFPGRFSGRQFSNSRSEMNVSTLELGDSALYLCASSLYGSSYEQYFGPGTRLTVT.

Many counts were recorded for this clonotype. This chain links TRBV4-3 with TRBJ2-5; the D is unclear. This CDR3 is built from 14 residues. Germline loops: CDR1 LGHNA, CDR2 YSLEER. The V and J ends lost 4 bases and 5 bases respectively, with 14 bases between them. In DNA form, the CDR3 reads TGCGCCAGCAGCCGGAGCGCTATTAGCGAGACCCAGTACTTC. Translation: CASSRSAISETQYF.

This clonotype was counted only a few times. The rearrangement links TRBV14 to TRBJ2-1; 8 bases align to TRBD2. The CDR3 extends over 22 amino acids. The germline CDR1 and CDR2 sequences are SGHDN and FVKESK. Losses at the gene ends were 0 bases for V and 0 bases for J; bases not matched to a gene: 19. CDR3 loop: CASSQDPTGLVRVTSSYNEQFF. Here the CDR3 DNA reads TGTGCCAGCAGCCAAGATCCCACGGGACTAGTGCGGGTAACGAGCTCCTACAATGAGCAGTTCTTC.

The J gene is TRBJ2-3, the V gene TRBV2; D is perhaps TRBD2 (5 bases). This CDR3 comprises 11 residues. Trimming removed 3 bases from V and 9 bases from J, with 7 bases in between. Looked up from germline, CDR1 is SNHLY and CDR2 is FYNNEI. The CDR3 region is CASSDEGTQYF. Written as DNA, the CDR3 is TGTGCCAGCAGTGATGAGGGCACGCAGTATTTT. The variable domain in full, with the rest retrieved from reference TRBV2 and TRBJ2-3, is EPEVTQTPSHQVTQMGQEVILRCVPISNHLYFYWYRQILGQKVEFLVSFYNNEISEKSEIFDDQFSVERPDGSNFTLKIRSTKLEDSAMYFCASSDEGTQYFGPGTRLTVL.

V gene TRBV11-3 combines with J gene TRBJ2-6; no firm D call. Trimming took 6 bases from V and 5 from J, leaving 26 bases between them. There are 19 residues in the CDR3. Germline CDR1 reads SGHNT; CDR2 reads YENEEA. The CDR3 reads CASSQPTYLTSARANVLTF. CDR3 DNA sequence: TGTGCCAGCAGTCAACCGACATATCTGACCAGTGCAAGGGCCAACGTCCTGACTTTC.

This clonotype was detected a few times. This chain connects TRBV4-1 to TRBJ2-3; D may be TRBD2 (6 bases). This CDR3 spans 14 amino acids. Per the germline V gene, CDR1 is MGHRA and CDR2 is YSYEKL. The V end lost 1 base, the J end lost 4 bases, and 9 bases lay between the germline ends. CDR3 nucleotide sequence: TGCGCCAGCAGCCAAGTAGTAGCGGCAGATACGCAGTATTTT. Translated, it gives CASSQVVAADTQYF.

This clonotype has more than one count but fewer than ten. V and J are TRBV5-1 and TRBJ1-1, with unresolved D. The CDR3 consists of 15 residues. CDR1 SGHRS and CDR2 YFSETQ come from the germline V gene. The V end was cut by 0 bases, the J end by 1 base, with 10 bases between. The CDR3 is CASSLEGSSNTEAFF. CDR3 bases: TGCGCCAGCAGCTTGGAGGGCAGTTCGAACACTGAAGCTTTCTTT.

This clonotype occurred many times. The chain carries TRBV12-3 or TRBV12-4 and TRBJ2-1; 8 bases align to TRBD2. Trimming at V came to 7 bases and at J to 5 bases, leaving 13 bases not matched to a gene. The CDR3 totals 16 residues. The CDR3: CASTYSWLAGNNEQFF. Written as DNA, the CDR3 is TGTGCCAGCACCTATTCGTGGCTAGCGGGTAACAATGAGCAGTTCTTC.

This clonotype occurred many times. The rearrangement uses TRBV5-1 and TRBJ2-3; no definite D call. The CDR3 totals 14 residues. Per germline, CDR1 SGHRS and CDR2 YFSETQ. Trimming took 0 bases from V and 0 from J, leaving 5 bases between them. The CDR3 sequence is CASSLDRSTDTQYF. CDR3 in DNA: TGCGCCAGCAGCTTGGACAGAAGCACAGATACGCAGTATTTT.